The entry below describes one TCR beta chain. The antigen it recognizes is unknown. No clone much larger than this one lies a single base away; base qualities are absent. TCR beta CDR3 regions were amplified from RNA transcripts for repertoire sequencing. The first round was an RT-PCR using HTBI primers with the Qiagen OneStep RT-PCR kit, and this first round was followed by a second-round multiplex PCR, then size selection and purification. The libraries underwent paired-end sequencing with 100 bp reads on an Illumina HiSeq2000. Concerning the study's data processing: SOAPnuke was used to process the reads, removing any read that contained adapters or uncalled bases, had a mean Phred below 15, or lacked an exact match to the constant primer or identifier. COPE v1.2.5 was used to merge high-quality paired reads. Each unique nucleotide sequence was treated as a clonotype, and MiTCR v1.1 was used to align the clonotypes to the IMGT TRB V, D and J references. The analysis was limited to V-J combinations with a frequency above 0.0001, which together covered 98% to 99.2% of repertoires. For each V-J combination, a TCR clonal expansion and chaos score was defined as F50 clonal expansion divided by the chaos observed in the TCRdist matrix. Welch's t-statistics and random forest were used to reduce features to about 14 V-J combinations, which were fed into a naive Bayes classifier. The Morisita-Horn index was used to measure how similar the thyroid and blood repertoires were. TCRdb trimmed public reads at Q25 via fastp, called clones via MiXCR and kept in-frame beta chains. Each entry merges the rows of one CDR3 protein and shows their most common DNA and genes. TCRdb's processing, not the authors', yielded these V and J calls. The sample table lists almost 750,000 distinct CDR3 sequences, about 44% of them with a count of one. About 40% of the sample goes to the ten largest clones.

Cut back by 11 bases and 1 base, the V and J ends lie 17 bases apart. The CDR3 runs 14 amino acids, cysteine and phenylalanine included. This entry keeps only the CDR3 DNA: 42 bases, framed from base 1. In the germline V gene (reference sequence), CDR1 corresponds to LNHDA and CDR2 to SQIVND. The data are from a study of Graves' ophthalmopathy and Graves' hyperthyroidism listed by TCRdb under 2018. Looking at the study overall: Peripheral blood was collected at initial diagnosis, before any treatment. Following sampling, methimazole starting at 30 mg daily was administered to hyperthyroidism patients, and high-dose intravenous methylprednisolone was administered to ophthalmopathy patients. The study used signatures of the TCR beta repertoire to tell Graves' ophthalmopathy apart from Graves' hyperthyroidism and to predict which patients would progress to ophthalmopathy. In total, some 130 blood samples were TCR-sequenced: 40 to 45 ophthalmopathy, under 80 hyperthyroidism and some 17 hyperthyroidism-to-ophthalmopathy patients. To explore V-J signatures that distinguish ophthalmopathy from hyperthyroidism, a discovery set of 95 to 100 patients was enrolled, made up of about 40 with ophthalmopathy and 55 to 65 with stable hyperthyroidism. For independent validation, a separate cohort was made up of around 18 hyperthyroidism patients plus 17 patients who later progressed from hyperthyroidism to ophthalmopathy. T-cell repertoires of thyroid tissue and blood were compared in about six hyperthyroidism patients. General conclusions and limits of the study: The 13-signature model separated ophthalmopathy from stable hyperthyroidism with 85% to 90% sensitivity and 81.08% specificity in cross-validation, and 80%/75% in the test set. In validation, the model predicted ophthalmopathy progression with 55% to 71% sensitivity and about 77% specificity; roughly 11 predicted patients were CT-confirmed with GO in a median of approximately 6.5 months. Most expanded thyroid clonotypes with a frequency above 0.001 also appeared in blood, which suggests that blood repertoires may reflect the immune response in the thyroid. Sample size was not statistically predetermined, and group allocation was not concealed from the investigators.

The ophthalmopathy patients had moderately to severely active disease, with a Clinical Activity Score of 3 or higher, a NOSPECS grade of 4 or higher, and a disease duration of less than 3 months. Anyone with other autoimmune diseases, uncontrolled infections, pregnancy or lactation was excluded from the study. Clinical symptoms, serum thyroxine, TRAb, thyroid ultrasound and orbital computed tomography formed the basis of the diagnosis. Ficoll-Paque density gradient centrifugation was used to isolate PBMCs from approximately 10 ml of fresh peripheral blood. Total RNA was extracted using Trizol reagent, and RNA quality was checked on an Agilent 2100 Bioanalyzer.

Sequencing was carried out using peripheral blood. The receptor comes from an adult man with Graves' ophthalmopathy. The V gene is TRBV19 and the J gene is TRBJ1-1, with no confident D gene call. The nucleotide sequence reads TGTGCCTGGAGTGAACCAAGTACGAACACTGAAGCTTTCTTT. It is translated as CAWSEPSTNTEAFF.